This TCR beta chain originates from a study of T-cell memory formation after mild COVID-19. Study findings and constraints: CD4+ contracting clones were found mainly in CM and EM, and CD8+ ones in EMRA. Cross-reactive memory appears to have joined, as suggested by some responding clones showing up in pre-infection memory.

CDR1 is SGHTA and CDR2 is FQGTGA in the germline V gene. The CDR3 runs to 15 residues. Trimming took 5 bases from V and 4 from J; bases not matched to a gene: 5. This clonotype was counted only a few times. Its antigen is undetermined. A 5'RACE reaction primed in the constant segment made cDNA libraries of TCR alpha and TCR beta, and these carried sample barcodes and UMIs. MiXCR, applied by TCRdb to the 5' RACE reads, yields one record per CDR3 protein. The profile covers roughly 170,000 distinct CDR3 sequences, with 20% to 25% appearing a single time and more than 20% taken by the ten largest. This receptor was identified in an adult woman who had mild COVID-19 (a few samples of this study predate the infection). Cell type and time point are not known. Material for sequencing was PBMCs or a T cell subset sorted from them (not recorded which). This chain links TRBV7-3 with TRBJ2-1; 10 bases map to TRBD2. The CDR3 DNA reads TGTGCCAGCAGCATCGGGACTAGCGCGTACAATGAGCAGTTCTTC. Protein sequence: CASSIGTSAYNEQFF.